The clone carrying this TCR beta chain showed up just a few times. This entry is derived from a study of cytomegalovirus exposure and HLA in healthy donors. PCR amplification relied on 60 Vbeta primers (plus 13 Jbeta primers). Profiled with immunoSEQ multiplex PCR; TCRdb holds only in-frame clones, not every one. The repertoire holds some 160,000 clones, with 77% as singletons. Per germline, CDR1 SGDLS and CDR2 YYNGEE. The CDR3 is 12 amino acids. Trimming took off 4 bases at V and 3 bases at J, with 4 bases between the two ends. The sequence derives from a woman between 25 and 40 years old in good health and CMV-seronegative. The V and J genes are TRBV9 and TRBJ2-2; D is uncertain. The sample consisted of PBMCs. This CDR3 is CASSPYTGELFF. For the CDR3, the DNA is TGTGCCAGCAGCCCCTACACCGGGGAGCTGTTTTTT.